The source of this T cell receptor (beta chain) is a study of shared clonotypes between healthy human individuals. The study, taken as a whole, reports: Generation of non-shared clonotypes was less probable than generation of clonotypes shared by all four donors. Larger estimated richness was generally seen in naive subsets than in memory subsets. Inspection by rarefaction showed sorted-subset sequencing to be incomplete despite large depth.

Division of CD4+ cells produced a CD45RA+ naive subset and a CD45RA-negative memory subset. The CDR3 runs 15 residues. Germline lookup yields CDR1 SNHLY and CDR2 FYNNEI. V lost 4 bases to trimming and J lost 2 bases; unmatched junction nucleotides: 5. On this clone itself: Its cognate antigen is unknown.

TCRdb's copy holds only in-frame clones and misses some; the assay was immunoSEQ multiplex PCR. The sample records approximately 2.5 million clones, 93% being singletons. The specimen was naive CD4+ T cells from PBMCs. Described subset: CD45RA+ positively selected. The TCR comes from a man younger than 35 in good health. Some clones in this sample may be carry-over from other donors' samples. The chain recombines TRBV2 with TRBJ2-5; 9 nucleotides line up with TRBD1. The CDR3 DNA reads as TGTGCCAGCAGTGCCCCGGGACAGGGTCAAGAGACCCAGTACTTC. This sequence encodes CASSAPGQGQETQYF. Full variable domain (outside the CDR3, taken from reference TRBV2 and TRBJ2-5): EPEVTQTPSHQVTQMGQEVILRCVPISNHLYFYWYRQILGQKVEFLVSFYNNEISEKSEIFDDQFSVERPDGSNFTLKIRSTKLEDSAMYFCASSAPGQGQETQYFGPGTRLLVL.